These T cell receptor beta chains were read from a single sample in a study of blood T cell repertoires in COVID-19. Libraries were prepared by immunoSEQ multiplex PCR; TCRdb keeps only in-frame clonotypes and omits some of them. Of approximately 350,000 clones in the sample, less than 90% were seen once. Sequencing was carried out using peripheral blood. Receptors originate from a woman aged 55-69 years with COVID-19, enrolled during active disease. Each CDR3 is given with its conserved first and last residue. Each record gives: V gene, D gene, clone size, J gene, CDR3 protein, CDR3 DNA. The D gene is left open where the match is weak. Only some rows state a clone size, as once, few, many or a class for expanded clones.

TRBV18,.,.,TRBJ1-1,CASSPPGGGRVGTEAFF,TGTGCCAGCTCACCACCGGGGGGTGGCAGGGTAGGCACTGAAGCTTTCTTT
TRBV6-5,TRBD1,.,TRBJ1-1,CASTNHGQAEAFF,TGTGCCAGCACCAATCATGGACAGGCTGAAGCTTTCTTT
TRBV13,TRBD1,.,TRBJ2-7,CASSLGQGANEQYF,TGTGCCAGCAGCTTAGGACAGGGGGCTAATGAGCAGTACTTC
TRBV7-6,TRBD2,.,TRBJ2-7,CASSLEGLADAYEQYF,TGTGCCAGCAGCTTAGAAGGACTAGCGGACGCCTACGAGCAGTACTTC
TRBV11-2,.,.,TRBJ2-3,CASSFTGLDTQYF,TGTGCCAGCAGCTTCACAGGGTTGGATACGCAGTATTTT
TRBV12-3/TRBV12-4,.,.,TRBJ2-5,CASTRAEQETQYF,TGTGCCAGCACGCGGGCGGAACAAGAGACCCAGTACTTC
TRBV3-1/TRBV3-2,TRBD1,.,TRBJ2-1,CASRTGTGGFEQFF,TGTGCCAGCAGAACCGGGACAGGGGGCTTTGAGCAGTTCTTC
TRBV5-1,TRBD1,.,TRBJ1-1,CASSLTGVNTEAFF,TGCGCCAGCAGCTTAACAGGGGTGAACACTGAAGCTTTCTTT
TRBV5-6,.,once,TRBJ1-4,CASSLGETNEKLFF,TGTGCCAGCAGCTTAGGGGAAACTAATGAAAAACTGTTTTTT
TRBV3-1/TRBV3-2,TRBD1,.,TRBJ2-7,CASSPRDRVGEQYF,TGTGCCAGCAGCCCGCGGGACAGGGTGGGCGAGCAGTACTTC
TRBV24-1,TRBD2,once,TRBJ2-3,CATSDTGGARDTQYF,TGTGCCACCAGTGACACCGGGGGGGCCAGAGATACGCAGTATTTT
TRBV6-5,.,few,TRBJ2-4,CASSYLPIAKNIQYF,TGTGCCAGCAGTTATCTACCGATAGCCAAAAACATTCAGTACTTC
TRBV6-2/TRBV6-3,.,.,TRBJ2-1,CASSLQRDYYNEQFF,TGTGCCAGCAGTTTACAGAGAGATTACTACAATGAGCAGTTCTTC
TRBV5-1,TRBD1,.,TRBJ1-1,CASSLEDRENTEAFF,TGCGCCAGCAGCTTGGAGGACAGGGAGAACACTGAAGCTTTCTTT
TRBV5-5,.,.,TRBJ1-1,CASSFRLNTEAFF,TGTGCCAGCAGCTTCAGGTTAAACACTGAAGCTTTCTTT
TRBV9,.,.,TRBJ1-2,CASSPTDGANYGYTF,TGTGCCAGCAGCCCCACCGACGGAGCTAACTATGGCTACACCTTC
TRBV10-3,TRBD1,.,TRBJ2-7,CAIGQGPGEQYF,TGTGCCATCGGACAGGGGCCGGGGGAGCAGTACTTC
TRBV5-1,TRBD2,.,TRBJ2-7,CASSATSGGTYEQYF,TGCGCCAGCAGCGCCACTAGCGGGGGGACCTACGAGCAGTACTTC
TRBV6-6,.,.,TRBJ1-6,CASSPPGSYNSPLHF,TGTGCCAGCAGCCCCCCGGGGTCCTATAATTCACCCCTCCACTTT
TRBV6-6,.,.,TRBJ2-3,CASGYLGDTQYF,TGTGCCAGCGGTTACCTCGGGGATACGCAGTATTTT
TRBV7-2,.,.,TRBJ1-2,CASSLSPTSYGYTF,TGTGCCAGCAGCTTATCTCCCACTTCCTATGGCTACACCTTC
TRBV18,TRBD2,.,TRBJ2-5,CASSRGGEETQYF,TGTGCCAGCTCACGTGGGGGGGAAGAGACCCAGTACTTC
TRBV9,.,.,TRBJ1-3,CASSAGQTSGNTIYF,TGTGCCAGCAGCGCAGGACAGACCTCTGGAAACACCATATATTTT
TRBV18,TRBD1,.,TRBJ2-1,CASSPGTGGYNEQFF,TGTGCCAGCTCCCCCGGGACAGGGGGCTACAATGAGCAGTTCTTC
TRBV29-1,TRBD1,.,TRBJ1-2,CSDYNRGDYGYTF,TGCAGCGATTACAACAGGGGAGACTATGGCTACACCTTC
TRBV5-4,.,.,TRBJ1-2,CASEWSRNYGYTF,TGTGCCAGCGAGTGGAGCCGAAACTATGGCTACACCTTC
TRBV20-1,TRBD2,.,TRBJ2-1,CSASPFGGGAKDEQFF,TGCAGTGCTAGTCCTTTTGGCGGGGGGGCTAAGGATGAGCAGTTCTTC
TRBV6-5,.,.,TRBJ1-2,CASTPSEGRLYGYTF,TGTGCCAGCACCCCAAGCGAGGGTCGCCTCTATGGCTACACCTTC
TRBV13,.,.,TRBJ1-2,CASRLGHSYTF,TGTGCCAGCCGCTTGGGACATAGCTACACCTTC
TRBV6-5,.,.,TRBJ1-5,CASSYDPGQQNQPQHF,TGTGCCAGCAGTTACGACCCAGGACAGCAAAATCAGCCCCAGCATTTT
TRBV25-1,.,.,TRBJ2-3,CASSEYSSSTDTQYF,TGTGCCAGCAGTGAATATAGCAGCAGCACAGATACGCAGTATTTT
TRBV9,TRBD1,.,TRBJ1-3,CASSERDRGPGNTIYF,TGTGCCAGCAGCGAGAGGGACAGGGGGCCAGGAAACACCATATATTTT
TRBV5-4,TRBD2,.,TRBJ2-3,CASSLAGGRDTQYF,TGTGCCAGCAGCTTGGCGGGGGGGAGAGATACGCAGTATTTT
TRBV5-5,TRBD1,.,TRBJ2-7,CASSPRDSSYEQYF,TGTGCCAGCAGCCCCCGGGACAGCTCCTACGAGCAGTACTTC
TRBV5-8,.,.,TRBJ1-5,CASSRGGYQPQHF,TGTGCCAGCAGTAGGGGGGGATATCAGCCCCAGCATTTT
TRBV4-1,.,.,TRBJ1-3,CASSQVGAGNTIYF,TGCGCCAGCAGCCAGGTAGGGGCTGGAAACACCATATATTTT
TRBV28,TRBD2,.,TRBJ2-3,CASLQGTSTDTQYF,TGTGCCAGCCTCCAGGGGACTAGCACGGATACGCAGTATTTT
TRBV9,TRBD1,.,TRBJ1-6,CASSVGRDSHSPLHF,TGTGCCAGCAGCGTAGGGCGGGACAGCCATTCACCCCTCCACTTT
TRBV5-4,.,.,TRBJ1-1,CASSYDSNTEAFF,TGTGCCAGCAGCTACGACAGTAACACTGAAGCTTTCTTT
TRBV7-2,.,few,TRBJ2-7,CASSAYIGEQYF,TGTGCCAGCAGCGCCTACATCGGGGAGCAGTACTTC
TRBV4-2,.,.,TRBJ2-7,CASSQDVRVYEQYF,TGTGCCAGCAGCCAAGATGTACGGGTTTACGAGCAGTACTTC
TRBV20-1,.,once,TRBJ2-7,CSAARIGEQYF,TGCAGTGCTGCCAGGATCGGAGAGCAGTACTTC
TRBV18,.,.,TRBJ2-4,CASSPPSSDRDIQYF,TGTGCCAGCTCACCACCGAGTAGCGATAGAGACATTCAGTACTTC
TRBV10-1,.,many,TRBJ2-1,CASSESTGADNEQFF,TGCGCCAGCAGTGAGTCTACGGGAGCCGACAATGAGCAGTTCTTC
TRBV9,.,.,TRBJ2-3,CASSVAPNTDTQYF,TGTGCCAGCAGCGTAGCCCCCAACACAGATACGCAGTATTTT
TRBV6-5,.,.,TRBJ2-5,CASSPGLYQETQYF,TGTGCCAGCAGCCCGGGACTGTACCAAGAGACCCAGTACTTC
TRBV5-1,TRBD1,once,TRBJ1-6,CASSIGTGGSPLHF,TGCGCCAGCAGCATCGGGACAGGGGGTTCACCCCTCCACTTT
TRBV13,.,few,TRBJ1-5,CASSSRSQPQHF,TGTGCCAGCAGCTCTCGTAGTCAGCCCCAGCATTTT
TRBV7-6,.,.,TRBJ1-6,CASSPGGGRSSPLHF,TGTGCCAGCAGCCCCGGCGGGGGGCGAAGTTCACCCCTCCACTTT
TRBV5-1,.,.,TRBJ1-1,CASRKESLNTEAFF,TGCGCCAGCAGAAAGGAGAGCCTGAACACTGAAGCTTTCTTT
TRBV19,TRBD2,few,TRBJ2-7,CASSISSGGTYEQYF,TGTGCCAGTAGTATTTCTAGCGGGGGTACCTACGAGCAGTACTTC
TRBV4-2,TRBD1,.,TRBJ1-6,CASSQDPDRGNSPLHF,TGTGCCAGCAGCCAAGATCCGGACAGGGGGAATTCACCCCTCCACTTT
TRBV4-3,.,.,TRBJ2-7,CASSQERGQSYEQYF,TGCGCCAGCAGCCAAGAGCGGGGTCAATCCTACGAGCAGTACTTC
TRBV10-3,TRBD2,once,TRBJ2-3,CAISERGGTDTQYF,TGTGCCATCAGTGAGCGGGGGGGCACAGATACGCAGTATTTT
TRBV21-1,.,.,TRBJ1-3,CASSKERGSSGNTIYF,TGTGCCAGCAGCAAAGAGAGGGGGAGCTCTGGAAACACCATATATTTT
TRBV9,.,.,TRBJ2-5,CASSVRDNRAETQYF,TGTGCCAGCAGCGTCCGGGACAATAGGGCAGAGACCCAGTACTTC
TRBV7-3,TRBD2,.,TRBJ2-3,CASSPTSGGGPGTQYF,TGTGCCAGCAGCCCAACTAGCGGGGGAGGCCCCGGTACGCAGTATTTT